This T cell receptor (beta chain) was sequenced for a study of shared clonotypes between healthy human individuals. The V and J ends lost 0 bases and 7 bases respectively, with 12 bases between them. The CDR3 runs to 15 residues. CDR1 is SEHNR and CDR2 is FQNEAQ in the germline V gene (reference sequence). Method: immunoSEQ multiplex PCR; TCRdb's copy keeps in-frame clones and lacks some. The profile covers about 730,000 clones, with roughly two thirds appearing a single time and under 2% taken by the ten largest. The chain recombines TRBV7-9 with TRBJ1-4; D perhaps matches TRBD1 (5 bases). The receptor was derived from a woman aged 30 to 39 in good health. The sequencing input was memory CD4+ T cells sorted from blood. The subset was: CD45RA-negative fraction. The CDR3 spells CASSLARGKGEKLFF. The CDR3 nucleotides read TGTGCCAGCAGCTTAGCGCGGGGGAAGGGTGAAAAACTGTTTTTT.